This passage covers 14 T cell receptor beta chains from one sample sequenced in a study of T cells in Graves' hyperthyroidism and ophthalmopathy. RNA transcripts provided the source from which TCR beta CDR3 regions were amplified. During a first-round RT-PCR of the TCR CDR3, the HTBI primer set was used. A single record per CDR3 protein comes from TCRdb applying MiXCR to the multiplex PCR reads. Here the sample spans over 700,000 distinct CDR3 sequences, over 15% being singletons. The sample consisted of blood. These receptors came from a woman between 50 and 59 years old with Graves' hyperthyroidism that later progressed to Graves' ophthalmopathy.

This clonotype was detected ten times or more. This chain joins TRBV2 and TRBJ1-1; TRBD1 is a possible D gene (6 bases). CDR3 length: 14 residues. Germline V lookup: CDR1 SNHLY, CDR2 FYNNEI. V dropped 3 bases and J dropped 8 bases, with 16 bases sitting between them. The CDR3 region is CASSELAGTKEAFF. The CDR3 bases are TGTGCCAGCAGTGAGCTGGCTGGGACAAAAGAAGCTTTCTTT. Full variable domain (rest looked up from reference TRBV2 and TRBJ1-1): EPEVTQTPSHQVTQMGQEVILRCVPISNHLYFYWYRQILGQKVEFLVSFYNNEISEKSEIFDDQFSVERPDGSNFTLKIRSTKLEDSAMYFCASSELAGTKEAFFGQGTRLTVV.

The CDR3 sequence is CSASGTSGSQTQYF. The CDR3 DNA sequence: TGCAGTGCTAGCGGGACTAGCGGCTCGCAGACCCAGTACTTC. The chain has TRBV20-1 and TRBJ2-5; 11 bases align to TRBD2. The trim removed 3 bases at V and 6 bases at J, leaving 6 bases unmatched. Germline CDR1 DFQATT, CDR2 SNEGSKA (reference sequence). CDR3 length: 14 amino acids.

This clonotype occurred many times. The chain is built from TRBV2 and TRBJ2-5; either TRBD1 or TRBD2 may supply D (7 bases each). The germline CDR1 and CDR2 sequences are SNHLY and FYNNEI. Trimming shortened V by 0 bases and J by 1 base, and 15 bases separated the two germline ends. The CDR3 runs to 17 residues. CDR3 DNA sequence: TGTGCCAGCAGTGAAGCTCGGGGGGACAGCATCCAAGAGACCCAGTACTTC. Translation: CASSEARGDSIQETQYF.

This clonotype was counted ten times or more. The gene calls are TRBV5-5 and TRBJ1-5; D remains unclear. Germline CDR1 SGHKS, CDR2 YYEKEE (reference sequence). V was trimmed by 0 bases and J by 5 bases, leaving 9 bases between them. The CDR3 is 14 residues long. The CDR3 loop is CASSLESGYQPQHF. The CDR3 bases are TGTGCCAGCAGCTTGGAGTCTGGGTATCAGCCCCAGCATTTT.

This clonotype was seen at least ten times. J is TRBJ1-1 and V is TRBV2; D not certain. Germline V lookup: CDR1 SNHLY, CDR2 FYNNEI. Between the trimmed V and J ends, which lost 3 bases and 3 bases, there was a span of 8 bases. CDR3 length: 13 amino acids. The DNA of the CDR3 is TGTGCCAGCAGTGAGGGTGGGTACACTGAAGCTTTCTTT. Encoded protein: CASSEGGYTEAFF.

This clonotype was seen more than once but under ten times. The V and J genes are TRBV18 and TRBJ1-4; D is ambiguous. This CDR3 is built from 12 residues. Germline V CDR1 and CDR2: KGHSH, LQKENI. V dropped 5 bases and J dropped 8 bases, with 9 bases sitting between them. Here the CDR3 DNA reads TGTGCCAGCTCAGCTGCTGGAGAAAAACTGTTTTTT. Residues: CASSAAGEKLFF.

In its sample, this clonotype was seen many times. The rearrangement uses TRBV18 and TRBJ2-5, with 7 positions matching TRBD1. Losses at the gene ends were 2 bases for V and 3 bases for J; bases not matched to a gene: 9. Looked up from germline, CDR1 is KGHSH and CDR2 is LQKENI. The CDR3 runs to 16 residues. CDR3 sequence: CASSPGSSGTEETQYF. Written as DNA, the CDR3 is TGTGCCAGCTCACCAGGTTCATCCGGGACAGAAGAGACCCAGTACTTC.

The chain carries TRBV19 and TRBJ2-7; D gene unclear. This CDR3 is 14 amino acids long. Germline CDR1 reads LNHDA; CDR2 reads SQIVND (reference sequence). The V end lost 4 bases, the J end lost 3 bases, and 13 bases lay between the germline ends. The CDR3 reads CASSTSGIVYEQYF. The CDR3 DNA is TGTGCCAGTAGTACCTCTGGGATAGTCTACGAGCAGTACTTC.

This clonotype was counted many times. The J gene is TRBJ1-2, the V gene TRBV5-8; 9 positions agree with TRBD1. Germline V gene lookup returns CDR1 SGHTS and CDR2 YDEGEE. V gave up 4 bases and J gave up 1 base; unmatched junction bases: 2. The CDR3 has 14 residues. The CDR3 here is CASSRTGDNYGYTF. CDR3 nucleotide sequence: TGTGCCAGCAGCCGGACAGGGGATAACTATGGCTACACCTTC.

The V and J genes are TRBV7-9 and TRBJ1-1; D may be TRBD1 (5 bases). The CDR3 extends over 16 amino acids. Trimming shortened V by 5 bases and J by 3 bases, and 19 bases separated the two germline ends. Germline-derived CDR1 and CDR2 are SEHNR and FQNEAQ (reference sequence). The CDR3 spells CASSLRPGGWDTEAFF. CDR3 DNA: TGTGCCAGCAGCCTCCGACCCGGGGGGTGGGACACTGAAGCTTTCTTT. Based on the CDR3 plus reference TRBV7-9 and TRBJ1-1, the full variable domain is DTGVSQNPRHKITKRGQNVTFRCDPISEHNRLYWYRQTLGQGPEFLTYFQNEAQLEKSRLLSDRFSAERPKGSFSTLEIQRTEQGDSAMYLCASSLRPGGWDTEAFFGQGTRLTVV.

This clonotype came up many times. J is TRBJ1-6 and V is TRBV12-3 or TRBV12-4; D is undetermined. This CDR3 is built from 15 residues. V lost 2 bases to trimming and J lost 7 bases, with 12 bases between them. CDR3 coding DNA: TGTGCCAGCAGTTTATCGGGAACACGGAATTCACCCCTCCACTTT. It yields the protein CASSLSGTRNSPLHF.

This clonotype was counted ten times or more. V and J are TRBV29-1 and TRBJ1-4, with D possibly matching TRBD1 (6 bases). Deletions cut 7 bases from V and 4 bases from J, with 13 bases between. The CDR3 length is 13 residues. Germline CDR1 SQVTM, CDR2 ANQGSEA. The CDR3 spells CSGGQTVNEKLFF. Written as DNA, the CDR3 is TGCAGCGGTGGACAGACGGTTAATGAAAAACTGTTTTTT.

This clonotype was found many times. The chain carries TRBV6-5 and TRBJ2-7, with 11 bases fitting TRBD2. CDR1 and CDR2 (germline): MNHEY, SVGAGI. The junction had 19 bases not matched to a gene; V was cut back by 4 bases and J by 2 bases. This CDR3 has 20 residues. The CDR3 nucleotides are TGTGCCAGCAGTTCCACTCGACTAGCGGGGACCCCCTCGGCACCCTACGAGCAGTACTTC. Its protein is CASSSTRLAGTPSAPYEQYF.

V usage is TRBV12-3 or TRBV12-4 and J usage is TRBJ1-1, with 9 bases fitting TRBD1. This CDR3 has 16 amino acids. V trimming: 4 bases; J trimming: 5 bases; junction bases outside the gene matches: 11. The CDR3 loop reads CASSSVHRGLETEAFF. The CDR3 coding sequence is TGTGCCAGCAGTTCAGTCCACAGGGGGCTAGAAACTGAAGCTTTCTTT.